This record concerns one T cell receptor beta chain sequence. There are 15 residues in the CDR3. J lost 5 bases, V lost 0 bases, and 8 bases had no gene match. Germline V gives CDR1 SGHRS, CDR2 YFSETQ. Data came from immunoSEQ multiplex PCR; TCRdb stores just in-frame clones and leaves some out. The table has under 70,000 clones, about nine tenths seen once. The data are from a study of OX40 agonist ivuxolimab in advanced cancers. The origin of this receptor is an adult with an advanced solid tumor such as melanoma, head and neck, liver or kidney cancer. Here the sequenced sample was CD4+ or CD8+ T cells sorted from blood, taken in a trial of the OX40 agonist ivuxolimab. The chain carries TRBV5-1 and TRBJ2-7, with TRBD1 matching 7 bases. CDR3 DNA sequence: TGCGCCAGCAGCTTGGGAGACAGGGACCTTAACGAGCAGTACTTC. This gives the protein CASSLGDRDLNEQYF. Full variable domain (rest looked up from reference TRBV5-1 and TRBJ2-7): KAGVTQTPRYLIKTRGQQVTLSCSPISGHRSVSWYQQTPGQGLQFLFEYFSETQRNKGNFPGRFSGRQFSNSRSEMNVSTLELGDSALYLCASSLGDRDLNEQYFGPGTRLTVT.